One sample yielded the 21 T cell receptor beta chains listed below, sequenced in a study of cytomegalovirus exposure and HLA in healthy donors (TCRdb year 2017). Libraries were made using the immunoSEQ multiplex PCR assay. For the multiplex PCR, a mixture combining 60 forward primers for TCR Vbeta segments and 13 reverse primers for TCR Jbeta segments was used. The table comes from immuneACCESS by way of TCRdb, which keeps in-frame sequences with V and J called. Part of the clones is missing from these tables; in studies checked, under half for an unresolved V gene and the rest for unknown reasons. The sample table shows about 170,000 clones, and around 80% are seen once. Together, the top ten hold roughly 4.5% of the sample. Sequencing used PBMCs. The receptors originated from a woman between 50 and 59 years old in good health and CMV-seropositive.

The CDR3 DNA reads TGTGCCTGGCTCCGGGAGGACTATGGCTACACCTTC. This encodes CAWLREDYGYTF. The rearrangement uses TRBV30 and TRBJ1-2; D remains unclear. The germline CDR1 and CDR2 sequences are GTSNPN and SVGIG (reference sequence). The CDR3 length is 12 residues. The germline V and J ends were trimmed by 5 bases and 3 bases, with 10 bases remaining between them. Drawing the rest from reference TRBV30 and TRBJ1-2, the complete variable domain is SQTIHQWPATLVQPVGSPLSLECTVEGTSNPNLYWYRQAAGRGLQLLFYSVGIGQISSEVPQNLSASRPQDRQFILSSKKLLLSDSGFYLCAWLREDYGYTFGSGTRLTVV.

This clone was picked up one time. The rearrangement uses TRBV7-2 and TRBJ2-1, with 7 bases identical to TRBD2. CDR1 and CDR2 from the germline V gene are SGHTA and FQGNSA. V gave up 5 bases and J gave up 7 bases; unmatched junction bases: 17. CDR3 length: 17 residues. CDR3 amino acids: CASSPHLGEGRRNEQFF. The DNA for the CDR3 is TGTGCCAGCAGCCCACATTTGGGGGAGGGCCGGAGAAATGAGCAGTTCTTC.

The rearrangement joins TRBV28 to TRBJ1-2; TRBD1 is a possible D gene (6 bases). The CDR3 contains 15 residues. V was clipped by 4 bases and J by 8 bases, with 20 bases between them. The V gene's germline CDR1 is MDHEN and CDR2 SYDVKM. CDR3 sequence: CASSSERDRPRGYTF. In DNA form, the CDR3 reads TGTGCCAGCAGTTCGGAGAGAGACAGGCCGCGGGGCTACACCTTC.

The chain recombines TRBV9 with TRBJ2-3; 14 bases are shared with TRBD2. V trimming: 0 bases; J trimming: 6 bases; junction bases outside the gene matches: 0. Per the germline V gene, CDR1 is SGDLS and CDR2 is YYNGEE. The CDR3 loop spans 15 amino acids. The CDR3 loop is CASSVGTSGGDTQYF. In nucleotides, the CDR3 is TGTGCCAGCAGCGTAGGGACTAGCGGGGGGGATACGCAGTATTTT.

This clone is a singleton in its sample. The rearrangement links TRBV27 to TRBJ2-2; D may be TRBD1 (5 bases). The V gene's germline CDR1 is MNHEY and CDR2 SMNVEV (reference sequence). The V gene lost 3 bases and the J gene lost 2 bases, with 13 bases spanning the gap. The CDR3 sequence is 16 residues long. CDR3 DNA: TGTGCCAGCAGTTTCGCCGGACACCTAAACACCGGGGAGCTGTTTTTT. Translated: CASSFAGHLNTGELFF.

The chain combines TRBV7-8 with TRBJ2-5; 7 bases are shared with TRBD1. This CDR3 comprises 15 residues. CDR1 SGHVS and CDR2 FQNEAQ come from the germline V gene. The V and J ends lost 2 bases and 4 bases, in that order; junction bases with no gene match: 7. CDR3 loop: CASSLTGVVGETQYF. As DNA, the CDR3 is TGTGCCAGCAGCTTAACAGGGGTCGTGGGAGAGACCCAGTACTTC.

The chain joins TRBV6-1 to TRBJ2-7; D gene ambiguous. CDR3 length equals 12 residues. Trimming cost V 9 bases and J 0 bases, with 9 bases left between them. Germline lookup yields CDR1 MNHNS and CDR2 SASEGT. The CDR3: CASSTASYEQYF. DNA for the CDR3: TGTGCCAGTAGTACAGCCTCCTACGAGCAGTACTTC.

The rearrangement links TRBV28 to TRBJ2-7; TRBD1 might be the D (6 bases). The germline V gene encodes CDR1 MDHEN and CDR2 SYDVKM. CDR3 length: 16 amino acids. The V end was cut by 5 bases, the J end by 0 bases, with 17 bases between. The CDR3 protein is CASSPQGSILSYEQYF. In DNA form, the CDR3 reads TGTGCCAGCAGTCCGCAGGGGAGCATTCTCTCCTACGAGCAGTACTTC.

The chain combines TRBV28 with TRBJ1-4; unclear D gene. V lost 7 bases and J lost 4, with 13 bases in between. This CDR3 contains 14 residues. The germline V gene has CDR1 MDHEN and CDR2 SYDVKM. The CDR3 spells CASMGEAINEKLFF. CDR3 bases: TGTGCCAGCATGGGAGAAGCAATTAATGAAAAACTGTTTTTT.

This clone was counted a few times. The chain is built from TRBV11-2 and TRBJ2-2; 14 bases fit TRBD2. Germline lookup yields CDR1 SGHAT and CDR2 FQNNGV. The V segment lost 5 bases and the J segment 7 bases; nucleotides outside the gene matches: 12. The CDR3 contains 18 residues. CDR3 amino acids: CASSPTGLAGGAGGELFF. The CDR3 DNA follows: TGTGCCAGCAGCCCTACAGGACTAGCGGGGGGCGCGGGCGGGGAGCTGTTTTTT.

The V gene is TRBV29-1, the J gene TRBJ1-5; 7 bases are a match to TRBD1. From germline, CDR1 is SQVTM and CDR2 ANQGSEA. J lost 5 bases, V lost 8 bases, and 12 bases had no gene match. The CDR3 consists of 14 residues. The CDR3 spells CSPTGRDSDQPQHF. The CDR3 nucleotides are TGCAGCCCTACGGGGCGGGACAGTGATCAGCCCCAGCATTTT.

The V call is TRBV10-2, the J call TRBJ2-3; maybe TRBD2 (7 bases). The V gene lost 1 base and the J gene lost 4 bases, with 15 bases spanning the gap. The CDR3 spans 16 residues. Germline V CDR1 and CDR2: WSHSY, SAAADI. The CDR3 sequence is CASSEWEGGRPDTQYF. CDR3 coding DNA: TGCGCCAGCAGTGAGTGGGAGGGGGGGCGGCCAGATACGCAGTATTTT.

V usage is TRBV4-3 and J usage is TRBJ2-1; no clear D gene. The germline V gene has CDR1 LGHNA and CDR2 YSLEER. V was cut by 0 bases and J by 4 bases, with 7 bases left in between. The CDR3 is 14 residues long. The CDR3 region is CASSQDASYNEQFF. The CDR3, as DNA: TGCGCCAGCAGCCAAGATGCCAGTTACAATGAGCAGTTCTTC.

The chain is built from TRBV7-3 and TRBJ2-1; 8 bases agree with TRBD2. With V trimmed by 2 bases and J by 10 bases, 7 bases remained unmatched. The CDR3 has 14 amino acids. CDR1 SGHTA and CDR2 FQGTGA come from the germline V gene. CDR3 in amino acids: CASSLASSGGEQFF. The DNA of the CDR3 is TGTGCCAGCAGCTTAGCGTCGAGCGGGGGAGAGCAGTTCTTC.

This sequence joins TRBV29-1 and TRBJ2-7, with TRBD1 identical over 9 bases. Germline-derived CDR1 and CDR2 are SQVTM and ANQGSEA. V shed 5 bases and J 1 base; nucleotides not matched to a gene: 9. The CDR3 covers 15 residues. Written as DNA, the CDR3 is TGCAGCGTTTCTCTGGGACAGGGAGCTTCCTACGAGCAGTACTTC. As protein: CSVSLGQGASYEQYF.

This chain uses TRBV11-3 with TRBJ2-3; 8 bases are a match to TRBD2. The CDR3 is 14 amino acids. V was clipped by 5 bases and J by 5 bases; unmatched bases: 6. Germline loops: CDR1 SGHNT, CDR2 YENEEA. CDR3 amino acids: CASSLRAGGDTQYF. CDR3 nucleotides: TGTGCCAGCAGCCTCCGTGCGGGGGGAGATACGCAGTATTTT.

The chain employs TRBV27 and TRBJ2-5; 9 positions match TRBD1. V gave up 6 bases and J gave up 5 bases; unmatched junction bases: 13. Germline V gene lookup returns CDR1 MNHEY and CDR2 SMNVEV (reference sequence). The CDR3 totals 16 residues. The CDR3 loop is CASSHLGTGNGETQYF. The CDR3 nucleotides are TGTGCCAGCAGCCACCTAGGGACAGGGAATGGTGAGACCCAGTACTTC.

The chain is built from TRBV6-6 and TRBJ2-3, with no clear D. This CDR3 region has 13 residues. Germline CDR1 reads MNHNY; CDR2 reads SVGAGI (reference sequence). The V end was cut by 5 bases, the J end by 4 bases, with 10 bases between. The CDR3 region has the DNA TGTGCCAGCAGTCGGGTCCCCCCAGATACGCAGTATTTT. As protein: CASSRVPPDTQYF.

This sequence joins TRBV6-6 and TRBJ1-1, with a tentative D call TRBD1 (5 bases). CDR3 length equals 12 residues. Per the germline V gene, CDR1 is MNHNY and CDR2 is SVGAGI (reference sequence). Deletions cut 2 bases from V and 11 bases from J, with 12 bases between. The CDR3: CASSYGRGDAFF. The CDR3 nucleotides read TGTGCCAGCAGTTACGGGCGGGGGGACGCTTTCTTT.

V and J are TRBV9 and TRBJ1-1; a possible D gene is TRBD1 (5 bases). Germline lookup yields CDR1 SGDLS and CDR2 YYNGEE. CDR3 length equals 15 residues. The ends were cut back, 3 bases at V and 3 bases at J, with 15 bases in the middle. CDR3 sequence (DNA): TGTGCCAGCAGCGCCGGGACTTTATCCTACACTGAAGCTTTCTTT. Translated: CASSAGTLSYTEAFF.

V usage is TRBV30 and J usage is TRBJ2-3; D is uncertain. The V end lost 1 base, the J end lost 1 base, and 6 bases lay between the germline ends. There are 13 residues in the CDR3. Looked up from germline, CDR1 is GTSNPN and CDR2 is SVGIG (reference sequence). CDR3 protein: CAWSAHGTDTQYF. The CDR3 coding sequence is TGTGCCTGGAGTGCCCATGGCACAGATACGCAGTATTTT.